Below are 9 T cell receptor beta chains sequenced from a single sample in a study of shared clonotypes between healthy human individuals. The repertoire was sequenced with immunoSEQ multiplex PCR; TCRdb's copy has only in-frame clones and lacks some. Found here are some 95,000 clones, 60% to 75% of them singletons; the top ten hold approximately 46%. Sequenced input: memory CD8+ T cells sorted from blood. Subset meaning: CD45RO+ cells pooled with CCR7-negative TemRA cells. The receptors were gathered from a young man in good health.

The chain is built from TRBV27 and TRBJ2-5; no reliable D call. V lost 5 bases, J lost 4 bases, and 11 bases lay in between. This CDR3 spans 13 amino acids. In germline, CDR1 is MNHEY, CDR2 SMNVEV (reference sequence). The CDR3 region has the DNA TGTGCCAGCAGTCGGATTAGATTAGAGACCCAGTACTTC. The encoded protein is CASSRIRLETQYF.

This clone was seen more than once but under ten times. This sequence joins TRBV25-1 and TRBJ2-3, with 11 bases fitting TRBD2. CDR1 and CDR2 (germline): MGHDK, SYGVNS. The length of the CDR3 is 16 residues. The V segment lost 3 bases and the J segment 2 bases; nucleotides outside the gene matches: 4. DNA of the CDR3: TGTGCCAGCAGTGAGGCTAGCGGGAGGTCCACAGATACGCAGTATTTT. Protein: CASSEASGRSTDTQYF.

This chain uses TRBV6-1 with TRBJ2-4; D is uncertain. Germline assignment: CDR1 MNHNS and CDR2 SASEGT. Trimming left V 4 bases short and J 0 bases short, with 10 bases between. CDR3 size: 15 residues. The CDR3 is CASSASVTAKNIQYF. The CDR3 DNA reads TGTGCCAGCAGTGCTTCAGTTACAGCCAAAAACATTCAGTACTTC.

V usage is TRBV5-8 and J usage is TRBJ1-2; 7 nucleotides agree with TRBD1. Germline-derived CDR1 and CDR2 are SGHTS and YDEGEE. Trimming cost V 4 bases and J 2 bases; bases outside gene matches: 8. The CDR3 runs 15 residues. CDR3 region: CASSPRTGPNYGYTF. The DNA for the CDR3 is TGTGCCAGCAGCCCAAGGACAGGCCCAAACTATGGCTACACCTTC.

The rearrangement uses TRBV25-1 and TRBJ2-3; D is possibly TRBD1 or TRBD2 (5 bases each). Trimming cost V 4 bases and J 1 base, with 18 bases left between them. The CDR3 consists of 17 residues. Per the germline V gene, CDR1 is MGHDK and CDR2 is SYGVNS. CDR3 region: CASSAPGTHSGTDTQYF. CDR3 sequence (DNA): TGTGCCAGCAGTGCTCCCGGGACCCACAGCGGCACAGATACGCAGTATTTT.

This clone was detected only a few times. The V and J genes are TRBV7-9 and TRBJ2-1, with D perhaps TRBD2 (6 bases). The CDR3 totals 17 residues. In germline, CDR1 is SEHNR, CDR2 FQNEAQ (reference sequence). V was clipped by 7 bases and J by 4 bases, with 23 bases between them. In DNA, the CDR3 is TGTGCCAGCACCCCCCGGGTTGGGACTCGCGGGTACAATGAGCAGTTCTTC. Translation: CASTPRVGTRGYNEQFF.

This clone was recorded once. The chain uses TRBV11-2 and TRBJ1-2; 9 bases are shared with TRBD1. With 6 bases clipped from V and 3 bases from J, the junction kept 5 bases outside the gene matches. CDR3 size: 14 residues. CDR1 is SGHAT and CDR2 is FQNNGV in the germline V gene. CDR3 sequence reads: CASSNRGRDYGYTF. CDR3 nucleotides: TGTGCCAGCAGTAACAGGGGGCGGGACTATGGCTACACCTTC.

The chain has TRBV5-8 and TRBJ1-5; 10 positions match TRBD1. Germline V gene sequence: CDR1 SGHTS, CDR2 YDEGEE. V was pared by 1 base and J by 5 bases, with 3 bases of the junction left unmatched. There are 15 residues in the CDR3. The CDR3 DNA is TGTGCCAGCAGCTTGAGGGACAGGGGAGATCAGCCCCAGCATTTT. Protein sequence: CASSLRDRGDQPQHF.

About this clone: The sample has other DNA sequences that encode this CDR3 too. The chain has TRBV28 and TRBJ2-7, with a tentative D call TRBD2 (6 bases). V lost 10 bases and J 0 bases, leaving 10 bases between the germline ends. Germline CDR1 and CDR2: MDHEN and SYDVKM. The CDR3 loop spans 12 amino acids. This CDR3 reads CATGGTSYEQYF. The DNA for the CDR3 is TGTGCCACGGGCGGGACCTCCTACGAGCAGTACTTC.